Detailed here is one T cell receptor (beta chain). Its antigen is unknown. These data come from a study of graft-versus-host responses after intestinal transplantation. Across the whole study: Among the recipients, transplants were multivisceral, liver-intestinal, or isolated intestinal.

Produced via immunoSEQ multiplex PCR; TCRdb's table is partial and in-frame only. The data hold more than 20,000 clones, with 89% observed a single time. Study results and caveats: Recipient marrow harbored GvH clones, some of which surfaced first in ileum or blood. Circulating GvH clones peaking coincided with falling HvG clones soon after transplant.

The germline CDR1 and CDR2 sequences are SGHKS and YYEKEE (reference sequence). Trimming removed 4 bases at V and 2 bases at J, with 12 bases between. The CDR3 covers 14 residues. The source material was PBMCs, sampled roughly 64 days after intestinal transplantation. The chain carries TRBV5-5 and TRBJ2-5; D remains ambiguous. The TCR comes from a human patient who received an intestinal transplant, so some T cells may come from the graft donor. CDR3 coding DNA: TGTGCCAGCAGCCGGCCGGGCCGGCAAGAGACCCAGTACTTC. Translated, it gives CASSRPGRQETQYF.